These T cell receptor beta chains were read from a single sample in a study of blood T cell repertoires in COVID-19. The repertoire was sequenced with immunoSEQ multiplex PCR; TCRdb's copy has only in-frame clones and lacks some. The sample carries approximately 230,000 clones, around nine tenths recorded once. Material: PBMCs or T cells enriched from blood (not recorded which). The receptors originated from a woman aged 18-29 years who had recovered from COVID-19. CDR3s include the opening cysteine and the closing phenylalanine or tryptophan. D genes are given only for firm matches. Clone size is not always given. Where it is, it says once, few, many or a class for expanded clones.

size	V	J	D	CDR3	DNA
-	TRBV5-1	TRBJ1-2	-	CASRRSLDSNYGYTF	TGCGCCAGCAGACGCTCACTAGATTCTAACTATGGCTACACCTTC
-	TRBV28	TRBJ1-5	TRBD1	CASSFLDRVGQPQHF	TGTGCCAGCAGTTTCTTGGACAGGGTGGGACAGCCCCAGCATTTT
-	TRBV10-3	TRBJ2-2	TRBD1	CAISDPGQSNTGELFF	TGTGCCATCAGTGATCCGGGACAGTCGAACACCGGGGAGCTGTTTTTT
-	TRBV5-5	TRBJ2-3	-	CASSFSGSRGDTQYF	TGTGCCAGCAGCTTCTCAGGCTCCCGGGGAGATACGCAGTATTTT
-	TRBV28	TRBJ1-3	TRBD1	CASSPSGQGPNTIYF	TGTGCCAGCAGTCCATCGGGACAGGGGCCCAACACCATATATTTT
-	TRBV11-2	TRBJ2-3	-	CASSTNRDTQYF	TGTGCCAGCAGCACCAACAGGGATACGCAGTATTTT
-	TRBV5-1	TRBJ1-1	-	CASSFHSRLTEAFF	TGCGCCAGCAGCTTTCACAGTCGGCTGACTGAAGCTTTCTTT
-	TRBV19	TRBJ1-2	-	CASGSLDRNYGYTF	TGTGCCAGTGGGTCCCTAGACAGGAACTATGGCTACACCTTC
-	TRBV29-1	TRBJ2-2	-	CSVGRLNTGELFF	TGCAGCGTTGGCAGGTTGAACACCGGGGAGCTGTTTTTT
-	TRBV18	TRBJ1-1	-	CASSPTGIVDTEAFF	TGTGCCAGCTCACCGACCGGGATAGTAGACACTGAAGCTTTCTTT
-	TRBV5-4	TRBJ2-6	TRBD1	CASSLGGQVLSGANVLTF	TGTGCCAGCAGCCTTGGGGGACAGGTCCTCTCTGGGGCCAACGTCCTGACTTTC
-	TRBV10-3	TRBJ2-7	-	CAISESVGVEQYF	TGTGCCATCAGTGAGTCGGTAGGGGTCGAGCAGTACTTC
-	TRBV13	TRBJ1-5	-	CASSFRHSNQPQHF	TGTGCCAGCAGCTTCCGACATAGCAATCAGCCCCAGCATTTT
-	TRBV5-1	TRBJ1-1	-	CASSLTGLTTEAFF	TGCGCCAGCAGCTTGACAGGGCTTACCACTGAAGCTTTCTTT
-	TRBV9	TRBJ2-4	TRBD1	CASSVGQAKNIQYF	TGTGCCAGCAGCGTGGGACAGGCGAAAAACATTCAGTACTTC
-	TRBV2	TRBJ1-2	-	CASSGDGNYGYTF	TGTGCCAGCAGTGGAGACGGGAACTATGGCTACACCTTC
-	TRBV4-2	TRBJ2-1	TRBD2	CASSQDASSGVEQFF	TGTGCCAGCAGCCAAGACGCGAGTAGCGGGGTTGAGCAGTTCTTC
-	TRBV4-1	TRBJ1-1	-	CASSQVDRVLNTEAFF	TGCGCCAGCAGCCAAGTTGATCGGGTCCTGAACACTGAAGCTTTCTTT
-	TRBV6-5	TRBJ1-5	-	CASRASNQPQHF	TGTGCCAGCAGGGCTAGCAATCAGCCCCAGCATTTT
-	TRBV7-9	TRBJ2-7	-	CASSSQGPLYEQYF	TGTGCCAGCAGCTCACAGGGTCCCCTTTACGAGCAGTACTTC
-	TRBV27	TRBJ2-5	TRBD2	CASGASGGPETQYF	TGTGCCAGTGGCGCTAGCGGGGGTCCAGAGACCCAGTACTTC
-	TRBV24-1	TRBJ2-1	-	CATSDPGNRREFF	TGTGCCACCAGTGACCCAGGGAACAGGCGGGAATTCTTC
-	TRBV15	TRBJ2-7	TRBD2	CATSRALAGGPDEQYF	TGTGCCACCAGCAGAGCACTAGCGGGAGGGCCAGACGAGCAGTACTTC
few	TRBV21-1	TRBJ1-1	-	CASSSRSAPGMNTEAFF	TGTGCCAGCAGCAGTCGCTCCGCCCCGGGGATGAACACTGAAGCTTTCTTT
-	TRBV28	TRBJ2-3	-	CASSPHPTRLLTDTQYF	TGTGCCAGCAGTCCCCACCCGACTAGACTACTTACAGATACGCAGTATTTT
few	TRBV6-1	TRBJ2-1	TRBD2	CASSDPWRGDLNEQFF	TGTGCCAGCAGTGACCCCTGGCGGGGGGACCTCAATGAGCAGTTCTTC
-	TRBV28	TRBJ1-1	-	CASSLTNTEAFF	TGTGCCAGCAGTCTAACGAACACTGAAGCTTTCTTT
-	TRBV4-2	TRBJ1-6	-	CASSQELGSPLHF	TGTGCCAGCAGCCAAGAATTGGGCTCACCCCTCCACTTT
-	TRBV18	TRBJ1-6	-	CASSPNRTELLSYNSPLHF	TGTGCCAGCTCACCGAACCGGACAGAGCTCCTTTCATATAATTCACCCCTCCACTTT
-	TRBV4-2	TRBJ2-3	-	CASSQLAGVTDTQYF	TGTGCCAGCAGCCAACTTGCAGGGGTGACAGATACGCAGTATTTT
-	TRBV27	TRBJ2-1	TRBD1	CASSSNRDRANEQFF	TGTGCCAGCAGTTCAAATCGGGACAGGGCCAATGAGCAGTTCTTC
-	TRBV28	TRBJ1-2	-	CASSDSSYGYTF	TGTGCCAGCAGCGACAGTTCCTATGGCTACACCTTC
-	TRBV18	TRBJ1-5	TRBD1	CASSQGTGYNQPQHF	TGTGCCAGCTCACAGGGGACAGGCTATAATCAGCCCCAGCATTTT
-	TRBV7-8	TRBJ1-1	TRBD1	CASSPSTGGTEAFF	TGTGCCAGCAGCCCTTCGACAGGGGGTACTGAAGCTTTCTTT
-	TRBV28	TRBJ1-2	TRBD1	CASSSSGQQKYGYTF	TGTGCCAGCAGTTCCTCGGGACAGCAAAAATATGGCTACACCTTC
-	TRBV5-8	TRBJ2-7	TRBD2	CASFRLAAAYEQYF	TGTGCCAGCTTCCGACTAGCGGCGGCCTACGAGCAGTACTTC
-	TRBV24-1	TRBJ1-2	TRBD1	CATSQQGVGYTF	TGTGCCACCAGTCAACAGGGGGTCGGCTACACCTTC
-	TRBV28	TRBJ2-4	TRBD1	CASSPGTGYSRNIQYF	TGTGCCAGCAGTCCCGGGACAGGGTACTCTAGGAACATTCAGTACTTC
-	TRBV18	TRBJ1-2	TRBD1	CASSPRQGNYGYTF	TGTGCCAGCTCACCCCGACAGGGGAACTATGGCTACACCTTC
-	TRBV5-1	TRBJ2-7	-	CASSRDTVSPYEQYF	TGCGCCAGCAGCCGAGACACCGTTTCCCCCTACGAGCAGTACTTC